Listed below are T cell receptor beta chains from one sample, sequenced in a study of cytomegalovirus exposure and HLA in healthy donors. TCRdb's copy holds only in-frame clones and misses some; the assay was immunoSEQ multiplex PCR. This sample has around 140,000 clones; about 80% occur once, and the top ten carry less than 3%. The sequenced sample consisted of PBMCs. Receptors were obtained from a young woman in good health and CMV-seropositive. Both conserved end residues are part of each CDR3. The D gene is left open where the match is weak. Clone size is given for some rows only: seen once, a few or many times, or a class if the clone is expanded.

>TRBV2|NA|TRBJ2-5|TRBD2
CASGRRGVQETQYF
TGTGCCAGCGGACGTCGGGGGGTCCAAGAGACCCAGTACTTC
>TRBV28|NA|TRBJ2-2|NA
CASKDRGFRRANTGELFF
TGTGCCAGCAAAGATCGGGGTTTTAGACGCGCGAACACCGGGGAGCTGTTTTTT
>TRBV29-1|NA|TRBJ1-5|TRBD1
CSAADRVDVGPQHF
TGCAGCGCCGCGGACAGGGTGGATGTCGGACCCCAGCATTTT
>TRBV29-1|NA|TRBJ2-5|TRBD1
CSVGQGGQETQYF
TGCAGCGTGGGACAGGGGGGGCAAGAGACCCAGTACTTC
>TRBV9|once|TRBJ2-1|NA
CASSPRRGDSYNEQFF
TGTGCCAGCAGCCCCCGGCGCGGTGACTCCTACAATGAGCAGTTCTTC
>TRBV10-1|NA|TRBJ2-3|NA
CASSGARGRGLRTDTQYF
TGCGCCAGCAGTGGAGCAAGGGGCCGGGGACTGCGCACAGATACGCAGTATTTT
>TRBV5-1|NA|TRBJ2-5|NA
CASSLGQYQETQYF
TGCGCCAGCAGCTTGGGCCAGTACCAAGAGACCCAGTACTTC
>TRBV4-3|NA|TRBJ1-1|NA
CASSQGLLRGEAFF
TGCGCCAGCAGCCAAGGCCTGTTGCGCGGGGAAGCTTTCTTT
>TRBV5-1|NA|TRBJ2-2|NA
CASSLISMLNTGELFF
TGCGCCAGCAGCCTAATTTCCATGTTGAACACCGGGGAGCTGTTTTTT
>TRBV28|once|TRBJ1-6|NA
CGSSYNSPLHF
TGTGGGAGCTCCTATAATTCACCCCTCCACTTT
>TRBV20-1|NA|TRBJ2-2|NA
CSAAGPGELFF
TGCAGTGCTGCAGGGCCCGGGGAGCTGTTTTTT